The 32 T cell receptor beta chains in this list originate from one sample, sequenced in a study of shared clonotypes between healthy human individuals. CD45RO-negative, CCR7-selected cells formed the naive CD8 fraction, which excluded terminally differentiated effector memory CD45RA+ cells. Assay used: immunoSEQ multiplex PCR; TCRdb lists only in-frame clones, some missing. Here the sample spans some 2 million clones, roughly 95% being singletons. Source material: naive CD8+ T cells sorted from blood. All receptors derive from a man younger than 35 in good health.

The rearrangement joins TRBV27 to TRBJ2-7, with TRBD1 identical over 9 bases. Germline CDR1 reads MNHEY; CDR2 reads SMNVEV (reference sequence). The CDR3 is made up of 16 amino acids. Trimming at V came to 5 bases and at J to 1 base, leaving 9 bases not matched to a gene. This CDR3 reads CASSPSGQGRSYEQYF. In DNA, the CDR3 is TGTGCCAGCAGTCCATCCGGACAGGGGCGTTCCTACGAGCAGTACTTC.

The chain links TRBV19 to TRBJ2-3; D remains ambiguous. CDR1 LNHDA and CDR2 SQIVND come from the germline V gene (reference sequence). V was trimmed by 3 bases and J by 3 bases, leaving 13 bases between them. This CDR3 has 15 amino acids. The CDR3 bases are TGTGCCAGTAGTATGGCAGTCCATGGGACAGATACGCAGTATTTT. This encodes CASSMAVHGTDTQYF.

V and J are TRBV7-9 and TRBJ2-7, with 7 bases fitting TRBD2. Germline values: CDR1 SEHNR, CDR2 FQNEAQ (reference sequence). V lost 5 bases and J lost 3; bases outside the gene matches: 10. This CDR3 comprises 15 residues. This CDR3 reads CASSPEGTNLYEQYF. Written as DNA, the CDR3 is TGTGCCAGCAGCCCCGAGGGGACTAATCTCTACGAGCAGTACTTC.

The CDR3 region is CATSRDRGAQETQYF. The CDR3 region has the DNA TGTGCCACCAGCAGAGATAGGGGAGCGCAAGAGACCCAGTACTTC. The V call is TRBV15, the J call TRBJ2-5; D might be TRBD1 or TRBD2, each matching 5 bases. The CDR3 length is 15 residues. V lost 0 bases and J lost 2, with 10 bases in between. Germline V CDR1 and CDR2: LNHNV, YYDKDF (reference sequence).

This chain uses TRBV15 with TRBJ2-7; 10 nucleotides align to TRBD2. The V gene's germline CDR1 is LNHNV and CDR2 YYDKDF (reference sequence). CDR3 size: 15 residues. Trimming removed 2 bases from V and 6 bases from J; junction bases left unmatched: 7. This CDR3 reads CATSRIAGGGGEQYF. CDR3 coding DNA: TGTGCCACCAGCAGAATAGCGGGAGGCGGTGGCGAGCAGTACTTC. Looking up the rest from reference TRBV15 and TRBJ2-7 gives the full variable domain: DAMVIQNPRYQVTQFGKPVTLSCSQTLNHNVMYWYQQKSSQAPKLLFHYYDKDFNNEADTPDNFQSRRPNTSFCFLDIRSPGLGDTAMYLCATSRIAGGGGEQYFGPGTRLTVT.

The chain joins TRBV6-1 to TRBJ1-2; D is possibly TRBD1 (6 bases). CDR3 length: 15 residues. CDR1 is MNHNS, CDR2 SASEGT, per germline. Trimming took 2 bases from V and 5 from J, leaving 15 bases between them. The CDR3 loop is CASSETGNQWYGYTF. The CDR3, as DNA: TGTGCCAGCAGTGAAACAGGGAATCAATGGTATGGCTACACCTTC.

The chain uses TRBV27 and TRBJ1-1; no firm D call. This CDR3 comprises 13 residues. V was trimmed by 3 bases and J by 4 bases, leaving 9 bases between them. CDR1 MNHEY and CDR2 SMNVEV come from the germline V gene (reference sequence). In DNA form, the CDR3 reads TGTGCCAGCAGTTTGGGCAGGACCACTGAAGCTTTCTTT. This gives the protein CASSLGRTTEAFF.

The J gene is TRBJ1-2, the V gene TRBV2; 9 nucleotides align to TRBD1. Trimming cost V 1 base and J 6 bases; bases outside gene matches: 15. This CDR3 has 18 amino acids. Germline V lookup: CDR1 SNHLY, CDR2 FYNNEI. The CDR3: CASSEGRDRAPGRDGYTF. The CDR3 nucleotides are TGTGCCAGCAGTGAAGGCAGGGACAGGGCGCCTGGAAGGGATGGCTACACCTTC.

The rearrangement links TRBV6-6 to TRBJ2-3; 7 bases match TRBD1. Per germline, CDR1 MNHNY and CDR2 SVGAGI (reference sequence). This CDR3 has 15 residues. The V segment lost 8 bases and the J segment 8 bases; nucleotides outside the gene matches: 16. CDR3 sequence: CASLGYDRVGGTQYF. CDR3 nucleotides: TGTGCCAGCCTAGGCTATGACAGGGTAGGGGGTACGCAGTATTTT.

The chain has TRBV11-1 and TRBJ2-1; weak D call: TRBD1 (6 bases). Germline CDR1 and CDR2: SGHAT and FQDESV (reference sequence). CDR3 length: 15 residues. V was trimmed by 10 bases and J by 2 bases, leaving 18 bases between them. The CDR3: CAISPLEGAYNEQFF. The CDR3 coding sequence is TGTGCCATATCACCCCTTGAGGGGGCCTACAATGAGCAGTTCTTC.

In nucleotides, the CDR3 is TGTGCCAGCGGGGAGGGGAAGGGCCAACCGTGGCGGGTCCAAGAGACCCAGTACTTC. This codes for CASGEGKGQPWRVQETQYF. This sequence joins TRBV2 and TRBJ2-5; 7 bases map to TRBD2. With 8 bases clipped from V and 1 base from J, the junction kept 22 bases outside the gene matches. The CDR3 length is 19 residues. Germline V gene sequence: CDR1 SNHLY, CDR2 FYNNEI.

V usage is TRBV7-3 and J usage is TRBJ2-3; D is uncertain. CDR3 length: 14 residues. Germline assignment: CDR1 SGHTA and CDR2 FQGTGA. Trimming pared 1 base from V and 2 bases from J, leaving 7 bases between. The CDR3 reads CASSLMGYTDTQYF. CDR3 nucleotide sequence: TGTGCCAGCAGCTTAATGGGGTACACAGATACGCAGTATTTT.

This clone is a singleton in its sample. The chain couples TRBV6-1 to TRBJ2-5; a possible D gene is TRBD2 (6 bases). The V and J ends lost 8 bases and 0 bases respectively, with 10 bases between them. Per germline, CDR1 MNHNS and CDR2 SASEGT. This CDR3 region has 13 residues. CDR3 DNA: TGTGCCAGCCTAGCGAAGTACCAAGAGACCCAGTACTTC. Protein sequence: CASLAKYQETQYF.

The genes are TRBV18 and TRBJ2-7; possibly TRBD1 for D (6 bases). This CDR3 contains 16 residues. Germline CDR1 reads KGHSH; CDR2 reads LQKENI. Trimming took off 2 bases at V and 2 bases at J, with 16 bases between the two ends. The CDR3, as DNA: TGTGCCAGCTCACCAATTAGGGACACGGGACCCTACGAGCAGTACTTC. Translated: CASSPIRDTGPYEQYF.

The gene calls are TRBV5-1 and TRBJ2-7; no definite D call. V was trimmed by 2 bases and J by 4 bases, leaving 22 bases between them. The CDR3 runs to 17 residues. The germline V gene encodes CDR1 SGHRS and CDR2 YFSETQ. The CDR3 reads CASSLGIVGPEWYEQYF. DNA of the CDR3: TGCGCCAGCAGCTTAGGGATCGTTGGACCGGAGTGGTACGAGCAGTACTTC.

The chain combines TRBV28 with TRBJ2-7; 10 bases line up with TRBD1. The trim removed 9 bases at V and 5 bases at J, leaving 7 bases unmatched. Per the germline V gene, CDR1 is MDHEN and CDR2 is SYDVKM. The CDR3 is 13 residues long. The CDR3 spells CASQRDRGHEQYF. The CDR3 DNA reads TGTGCCAGTCAGCGGGACAGGGGCCACGAGCAGTACTTC.

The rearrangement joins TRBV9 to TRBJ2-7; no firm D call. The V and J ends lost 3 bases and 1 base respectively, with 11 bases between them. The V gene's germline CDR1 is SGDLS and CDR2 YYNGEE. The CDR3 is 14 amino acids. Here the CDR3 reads CASSAGSQSYEQYF. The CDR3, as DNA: TGTGCCAGCAGCGCCGGGTCCCAATCCTACGAGCAGTACTTC.

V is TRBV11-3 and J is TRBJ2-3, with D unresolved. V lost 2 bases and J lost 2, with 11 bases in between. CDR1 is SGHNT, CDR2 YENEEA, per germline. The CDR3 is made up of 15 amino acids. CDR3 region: CASSLKGYATDTQYF. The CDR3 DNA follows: TGTGCCAGCAGCTTAAAAGGGTATGCCACAGATACGCAGTATTTT.

CDR3 loop: CASSLGAPGLAIEQYF. The CDR3 nucleotides read TGTGCCAGCAGCTTGGGGGCCCCAGGACTAGCGATCGAGCAGTACTTC. The chain is built from TRBV5-4 and TRBJ2-7, with 9 bases matching TRBD2. Germline-derived CDR1 and CDR2 are SGHNT and YYREEE (reference sequence). CDR3 length: 16 residues. V trimming: 0 bases; J trimming: 6 bases; junction bases outside the gene matches: 10. The entire variable domain, with the rest obtained from reference TRBV5-4 and TRBJ2-7, is as follows: ETGVTQSPTHLIKTRGQQVTLRCSSQSGHNTVSWYQQALGQGPQFIFQYYREEENGRGNFPPRFSGLQFPNYSSELNVNALELDDSALYLCASSLGAPGLAIEQYFGPGTRLTVT.

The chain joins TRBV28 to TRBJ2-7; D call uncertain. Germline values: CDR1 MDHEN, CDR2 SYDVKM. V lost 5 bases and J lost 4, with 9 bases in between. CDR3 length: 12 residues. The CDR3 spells CASSPHGYEQYF. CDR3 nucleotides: TGTGCCAGCAGTCCTCACGGATACGAGCAGTACTTC.

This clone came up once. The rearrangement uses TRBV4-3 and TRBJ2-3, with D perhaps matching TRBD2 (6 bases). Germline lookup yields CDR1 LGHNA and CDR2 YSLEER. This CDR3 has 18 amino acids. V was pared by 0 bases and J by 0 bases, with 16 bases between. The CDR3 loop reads CASSQDLGPAGSTDTQYF. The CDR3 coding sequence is TGCGCCAGCAGCCAAGATCTAGGCCCGGCGGGGAGCACAGATACGCAGTATTTT.

CDR3 bases: TGTGCCATCAAATCAGCGGGAGGGCCTCAGGAGCAGTACTTC. As protein: CAIKSAGGPQEQYF. The chain uses TRBV10-3 and TRBJ2-7; 10 bases are a match to TRBD2. The CDR3 is 14 amino acids. J was trimmed by 7 bases and V by 7 bases; bases with no gene match: 10. Germline CDR1 reads ENHRY; CDR2 reads SYGVKD.

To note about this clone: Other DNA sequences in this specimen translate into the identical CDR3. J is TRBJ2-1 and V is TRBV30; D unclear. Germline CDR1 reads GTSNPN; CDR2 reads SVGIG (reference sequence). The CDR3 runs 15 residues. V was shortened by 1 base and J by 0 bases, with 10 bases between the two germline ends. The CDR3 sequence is CAWSEGSSSYNEQFF. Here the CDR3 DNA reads TGTGCCTGGAGTGAGGGATCGAGCTCCTACAATGAGCAGTTCTTC. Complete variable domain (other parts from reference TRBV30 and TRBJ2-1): SQTIHQWPATLVQPVGSPLSLECTVEGTSNPNLYWYRQAAGRGLQLLFYSVGIGQISSEVPQNLSASRPQDRQFILSSKKLLLSDSGFYLCAWSEGSSSYNEQFFGPGTRLTVL.

The CDR3 region is CASSPTGQTDTQYF. The CDR3 DNA follows: TGTGCCAGCAGCCCTACGGGGCAAACAGATACGCAGTATTTT. J is TRBJ2-3 and V is TRBV7-2; D could derive from TRBD1 or TRBD2 (5 bases each). The CDR3 runs to 14 residues. Germline CDR1 and CDR2: SGHTA and FQGNSA. Deletions cut 5 bases from V and 3 bases from J, with 12 bases between.

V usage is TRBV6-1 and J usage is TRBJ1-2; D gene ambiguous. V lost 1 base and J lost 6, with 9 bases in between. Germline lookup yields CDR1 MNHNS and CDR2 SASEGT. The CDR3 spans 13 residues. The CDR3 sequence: CASSEVGSDGYTF. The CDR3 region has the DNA TGTGCCAGCAGTGAAGTGGGATCGGATGGCTACACCTTC.

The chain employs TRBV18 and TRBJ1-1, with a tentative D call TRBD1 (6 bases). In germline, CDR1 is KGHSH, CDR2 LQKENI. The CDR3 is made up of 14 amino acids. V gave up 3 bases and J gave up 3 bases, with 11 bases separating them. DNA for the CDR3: TGTGCCAGCTCACCCCAGGGGTGGGACACTGAAGCTTTCTTT. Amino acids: CASSPQGWDTEAFF.

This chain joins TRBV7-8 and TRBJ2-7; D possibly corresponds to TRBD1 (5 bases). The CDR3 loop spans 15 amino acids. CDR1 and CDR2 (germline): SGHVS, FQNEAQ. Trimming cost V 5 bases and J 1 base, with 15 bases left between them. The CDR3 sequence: CASSHDSSPSYEQYF. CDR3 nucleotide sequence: TGTGCCAGCAGCCACGACAGTTCCCCGTCCTACGAGCAGTACTTC.

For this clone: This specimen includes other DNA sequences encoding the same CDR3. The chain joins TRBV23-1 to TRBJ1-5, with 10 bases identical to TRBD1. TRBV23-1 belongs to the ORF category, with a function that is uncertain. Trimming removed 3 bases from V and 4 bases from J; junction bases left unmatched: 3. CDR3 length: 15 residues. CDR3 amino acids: CASSQDRGLNQPQHF. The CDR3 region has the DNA TGCGCCAGCAGTCAGGACAGGGGGTTGAATCAGCCCCAGCATTTT.

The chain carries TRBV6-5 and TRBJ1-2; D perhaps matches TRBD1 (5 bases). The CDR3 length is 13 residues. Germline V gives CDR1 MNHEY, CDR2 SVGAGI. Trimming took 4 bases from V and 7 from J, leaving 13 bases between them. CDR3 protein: CASSLYGGGGYTF. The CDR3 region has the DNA TGTGCCAGCAGTTTGTACGGGGGGGGTGGCTACACCTTC.

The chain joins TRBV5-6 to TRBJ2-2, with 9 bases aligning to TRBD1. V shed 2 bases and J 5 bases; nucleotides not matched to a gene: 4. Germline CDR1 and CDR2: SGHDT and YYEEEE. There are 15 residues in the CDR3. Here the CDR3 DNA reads TGTGCCAGCAGCTTTGGGACAGGGATGACCGGGGAGCTGTTTTTT. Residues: CASSFGTGMTGELFF. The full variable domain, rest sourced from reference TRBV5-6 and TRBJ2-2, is DAGVTQSPTHLIKTRGQQVTLRCSPKSGHDTVSWYQQALGQGPQFIFQYYEEEERQRGNFPDRFSGHQFPNYSSELNVNALLLGDSALYLCASSFGTGMTGELFFGEGSRLTVL.

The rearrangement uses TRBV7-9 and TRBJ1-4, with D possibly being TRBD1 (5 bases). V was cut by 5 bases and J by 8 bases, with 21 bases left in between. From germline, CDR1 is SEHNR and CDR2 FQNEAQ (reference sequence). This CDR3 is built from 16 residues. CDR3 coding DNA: TGTGCCAGCAGCGTCCCTAATAATTGGCAGGGAGAAAAACTGTTTTTT. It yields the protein CASSVPNNWQGEKLFF.

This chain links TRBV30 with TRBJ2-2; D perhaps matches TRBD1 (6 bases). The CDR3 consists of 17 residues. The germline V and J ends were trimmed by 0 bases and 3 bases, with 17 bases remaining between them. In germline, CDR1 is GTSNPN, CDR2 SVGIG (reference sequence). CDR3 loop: CAWSVLGVAGDTGELFF. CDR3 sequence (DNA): TGTGCCTGGAGTGTACTAGGGGTGGCAGGGGACACCGGGGAGCTGTTTTTT.